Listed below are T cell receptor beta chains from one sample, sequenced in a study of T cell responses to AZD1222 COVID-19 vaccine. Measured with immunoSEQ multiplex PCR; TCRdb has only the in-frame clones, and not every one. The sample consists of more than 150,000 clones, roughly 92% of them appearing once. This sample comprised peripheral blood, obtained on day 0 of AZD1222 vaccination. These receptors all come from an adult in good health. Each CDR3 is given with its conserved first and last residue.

CDR3 protein: CASLGRGEGRSYEQYF
V gene: TRBV19

CDR3 protein: CASSQPGRGRKDNYGYTF
V gene: TRBV4-1

CDR3 protein: CASSQEGEAGREGTDTQYF
V gene: TRBV13

CDR3 protein: CASRNRVSTEAFF
V gene: TRBV4-1

CDR3 protein: CASSQVIHTGLAGDDTQYF
V gene: TRBV4-1

CDR3 protein: CASSPERRRWQFF
V gene: TRBV7-2

CDR3 protein: CATSRDGRNQPQHF
V gene: TRBV15

CDR3 protein: CASSQKAGGYNEQFF
V gene: TRBV6-5

CDR3 protein: CASSLRGPSETQYF
V gene: TRBV3-1/TRBV3-2

CDR3 protein: CASSFTSGRLNEQFF
V gene: TRBV6-5

CDR3 protein: CASSYPGTGNTEAFF
V gene: TRBV19

CDR3 protein: CASSVETVLAKNIQYF
V gene: TRBV9

CDR3 protein: CASSNLSLYNSPLHF
V gene: TRBV7-8

CDR3 protein: CASSLDPTGRGETQYF
V gene: TRBV11-2